This TCR beta chain was recorded in a study of breast tumors, draining lymph nodes, adjacent tissues. Broader study findings: The lymph node origin of tumor T cells was framed as consistent with a hypothesis, not demonstrated. Findings are consistent with lymph node origin and intratumoral expansion of most tumor T cells. Compared with lymph nodes, tumors were less diverse; compared with nontumor tissue, more.

Note on this clonotype: Its antigen is still unknown.

Breast cancer patients provided tissue from their axillary draining lymph nodes. MiXCR was run by TCRdb on the multiplex PCR reads, yielding one entry per CDR3 protein. The data hold fewer than 200,000 distinct CDR3 sequences, with 30% to 40% observed a single time. Material for sequencing was axillary lymph node tissue. This receptor was taken from a female donor with breast cancer. Some clones in this sample may be carry-over from other donors' samples.

The CDR3 DNA is TGTGCCAGCACCCCGCTTATCGAGCGGGAGGGCCAGGGTTCCGAGCAGTACTTC. It encodes CASTPLIEREGQGSEQYF. The chain recombines TRBV6-2 or TRBV6-3 with TRBJ2-7; 10 bases are shared with TRBD2. The J segment lost 6 bases and the V segment lost 7 bases, leaving 21 bases of the junction unmatched. The V gene's germline CDR1 is MNHEY and CDR2 SVGEGT. This CDR3 region has 18 residues.